The clone carrying this T cell receptor beta chain occurred once. The participants were between about 18 and 90 years old and came from under 25 US areas. Authors' processing steps: It was from reference gene primer amplification that nucleated cell counts were estimated. The protocol was immunoSEQ multiplex PCR, while the TCRdb copy is restricted to in-frame clones and leaves out a portion. V, J and clone size derive from that table, while D and trimming were established from the DNA sequence. Of fewer than 500,000 clones listed, approximately 90% are singletons. CDR3 size: 13 residues. Germline V gene lookup returns CDR1 SGHAT and CDR2 FQNNGV. J was trimmed by 6 bases and V by 5 bases; bases with no gene match: 5. The data derive from a study of blood T cell repertoires in COVID-19.

The rearrangement joins TRBV11-2 to TRBJ1-1; 8 bases align to TRBD1. Sequencing used PBMCs or T cells enriched from blood (not recorded which). The source of this sequence is a woman aged 18-29 years with acute COVID-19. The CDR3 protein is CASSRGTGAEAFF. As DNA, the CDR3 is TGTGCCAGCAGCCGAGGGACAGGAGCTGAAGCTTTCTTT.